This TCR beta chain was sequenced in a study of blood T cell repertoires in COVID-19. Looking at the study overall: Nucleic acid was either cDNA or gDNA, and it came from T cells, B-cell-depleted T cells, or PBMCs.

Per the germline V gene, CDR1 is SGHRS and CDR2 is YFSETQ. This CDR3 is built from 14 residues. V lost 1 base to trimming and J lost 4 bases, with 11 bases between them. This clone occurred once. TCRdb keeps only in-frame clones here, not all; method: immunoSEQ multiplex PCR. The sample yields 130,000 to 150,000 clones, less than 85% seen once. This TCR came from a human donor in a cohort sampled during active COVID-19. The chain employs TRBV5-1 and TRBJ1-2; TRBD1 might be the D (5 bases). The sample taken for sequencing was peripheral blood. The CDR3 DNA reads as TGCGCCAGCAGCTTGACGGGGGGTACCTATGGCTACACCTTC. This gives the protein CASSLTGGTYGYTF.